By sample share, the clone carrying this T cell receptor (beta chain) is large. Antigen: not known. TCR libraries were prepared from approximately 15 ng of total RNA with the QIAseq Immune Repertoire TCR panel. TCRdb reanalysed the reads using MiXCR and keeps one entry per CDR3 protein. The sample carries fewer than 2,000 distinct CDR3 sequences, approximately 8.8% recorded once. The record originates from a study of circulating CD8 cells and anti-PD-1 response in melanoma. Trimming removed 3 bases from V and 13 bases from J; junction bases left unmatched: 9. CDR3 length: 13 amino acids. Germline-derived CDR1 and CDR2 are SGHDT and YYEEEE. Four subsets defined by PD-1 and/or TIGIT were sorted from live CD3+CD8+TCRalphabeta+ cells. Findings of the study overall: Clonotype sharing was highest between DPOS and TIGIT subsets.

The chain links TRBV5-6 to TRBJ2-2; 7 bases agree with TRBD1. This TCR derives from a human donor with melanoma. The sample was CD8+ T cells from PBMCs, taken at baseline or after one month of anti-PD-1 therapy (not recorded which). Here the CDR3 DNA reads TGTGCCAGCAGCTCGGCCCGGGACAGCCGGCTGTTTTTT. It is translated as CASSSARDSRLFF.